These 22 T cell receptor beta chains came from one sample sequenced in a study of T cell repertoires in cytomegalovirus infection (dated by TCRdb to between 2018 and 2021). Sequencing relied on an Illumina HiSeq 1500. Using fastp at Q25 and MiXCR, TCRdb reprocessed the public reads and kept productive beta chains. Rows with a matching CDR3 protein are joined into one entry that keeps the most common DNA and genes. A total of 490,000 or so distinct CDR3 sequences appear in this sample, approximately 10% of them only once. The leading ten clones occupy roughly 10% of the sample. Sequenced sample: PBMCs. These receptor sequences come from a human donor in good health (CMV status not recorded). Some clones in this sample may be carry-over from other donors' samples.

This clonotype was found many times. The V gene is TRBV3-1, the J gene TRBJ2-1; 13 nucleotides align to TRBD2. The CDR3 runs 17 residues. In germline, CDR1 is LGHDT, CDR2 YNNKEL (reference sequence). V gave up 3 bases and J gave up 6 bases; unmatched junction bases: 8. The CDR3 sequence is CASSHLPGTSGINEQFF. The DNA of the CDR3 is TGTGCCAGCAGCCATCTCCCGGGGACTAGCGGGATCAATGAGCAGTTCTTC.

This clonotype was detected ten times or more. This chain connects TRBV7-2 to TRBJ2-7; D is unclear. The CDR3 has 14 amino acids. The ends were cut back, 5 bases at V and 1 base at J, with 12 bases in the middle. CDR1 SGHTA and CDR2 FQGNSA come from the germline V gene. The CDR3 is CASSPKLTSYEQYF. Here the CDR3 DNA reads TGTGCCAGCAGCCCCAAGCTTACGTCCTACGAGCAGTACTTC.

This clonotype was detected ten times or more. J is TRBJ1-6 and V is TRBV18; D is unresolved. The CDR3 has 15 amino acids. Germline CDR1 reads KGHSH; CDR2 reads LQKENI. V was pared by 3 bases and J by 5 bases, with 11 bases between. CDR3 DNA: TGTGCCAGCTCACCGGACCAAATAAATAATTCACCCCTCCACTTT. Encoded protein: CASSPDQINNSPLHF.

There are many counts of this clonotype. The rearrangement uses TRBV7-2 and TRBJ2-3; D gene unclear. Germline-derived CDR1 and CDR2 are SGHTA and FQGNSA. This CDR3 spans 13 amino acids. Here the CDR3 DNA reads TGTGCGATCGGAATCGGGAGCACAGATACGCAGTATTTT. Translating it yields CAIGIGSTDTQYF. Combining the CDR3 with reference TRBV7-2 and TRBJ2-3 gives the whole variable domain GAGVSQSPSNKVTEKGKDVELRCDPISGHTALYWYRQSLGQGLEFLIYFQGNSAPDKSGLPSDRFSAERTGGSVSTLTIQRTQQEDSAVYLCAIGIGSTDTQYFGPGTRLTVL.

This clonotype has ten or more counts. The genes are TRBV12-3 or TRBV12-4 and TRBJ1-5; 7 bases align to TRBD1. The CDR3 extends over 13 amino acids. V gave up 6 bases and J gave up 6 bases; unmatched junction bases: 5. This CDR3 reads CASRSRGSQPQHF. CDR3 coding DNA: TGTGCCAGCAGATCCAGGGGGAGTCAGCCCCAGCATTTT.

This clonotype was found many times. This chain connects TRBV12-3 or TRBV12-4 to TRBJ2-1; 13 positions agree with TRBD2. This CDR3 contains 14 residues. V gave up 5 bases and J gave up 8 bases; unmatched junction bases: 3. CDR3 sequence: CASSTSGRVDEQFF. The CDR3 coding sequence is TGTGCCAGCAGTACTAGCGGGAGGGTGGATGAGCAGTTCTTC.

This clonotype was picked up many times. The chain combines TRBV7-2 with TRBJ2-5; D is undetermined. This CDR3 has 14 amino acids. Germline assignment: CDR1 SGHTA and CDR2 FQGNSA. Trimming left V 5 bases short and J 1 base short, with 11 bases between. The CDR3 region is CASSKGTGQETQYF. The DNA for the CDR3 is TGTGCCAGCAGCAAGGGTACCGGCCAAGAGACCCAGTACTTC.

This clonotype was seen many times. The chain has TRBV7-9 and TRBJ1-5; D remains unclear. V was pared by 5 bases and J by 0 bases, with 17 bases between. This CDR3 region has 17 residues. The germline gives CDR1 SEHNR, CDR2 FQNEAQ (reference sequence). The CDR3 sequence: CASSKVTGDLSNQPQHF. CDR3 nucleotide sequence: TGTGCCAGCAGCAAAGTAACCGGGGATCTTAGCAATCAGCCCCAGCATTTT.

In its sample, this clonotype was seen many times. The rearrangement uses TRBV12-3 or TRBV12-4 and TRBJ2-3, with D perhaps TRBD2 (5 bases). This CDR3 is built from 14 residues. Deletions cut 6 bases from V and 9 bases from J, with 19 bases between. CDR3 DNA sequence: TGTGCCAGCAGCCTAAGCCCCGGGGTTATAACGCAGTATTTT. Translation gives CASSLSPGVITQYF.

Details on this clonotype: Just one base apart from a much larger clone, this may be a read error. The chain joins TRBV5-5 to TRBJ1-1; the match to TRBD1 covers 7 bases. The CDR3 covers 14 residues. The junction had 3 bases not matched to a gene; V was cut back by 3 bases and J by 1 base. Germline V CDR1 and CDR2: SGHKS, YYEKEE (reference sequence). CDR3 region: CASSWGTENTEAFF. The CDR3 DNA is TGTGCCAGCAGCTGGGGGACAGAGAACACTGAAGCTTTCTTT.

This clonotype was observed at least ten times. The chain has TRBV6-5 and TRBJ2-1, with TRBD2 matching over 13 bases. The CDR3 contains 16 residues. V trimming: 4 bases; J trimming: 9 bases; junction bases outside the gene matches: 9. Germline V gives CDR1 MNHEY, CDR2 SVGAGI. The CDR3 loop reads CASSFLLAGGPGEQFF. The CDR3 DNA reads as TGTGCCAGCAGTTTTCTACTAGCGGGGGGGCCTGGTGAGCAGTTCTTC.

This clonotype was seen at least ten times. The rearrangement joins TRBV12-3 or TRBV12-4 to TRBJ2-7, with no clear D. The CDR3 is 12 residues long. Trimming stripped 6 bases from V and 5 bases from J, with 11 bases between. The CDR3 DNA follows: TGTGCCAGCAGATTCGGGCTCGACGAGCAGTACTTC. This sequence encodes CASRFGLDEQYF.

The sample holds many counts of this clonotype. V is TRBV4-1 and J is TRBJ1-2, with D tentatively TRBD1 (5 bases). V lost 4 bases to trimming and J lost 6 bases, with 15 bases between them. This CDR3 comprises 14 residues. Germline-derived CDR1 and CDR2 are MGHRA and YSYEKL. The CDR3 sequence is CASSRFTGADGYTF. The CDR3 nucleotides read TGCGCCAGCAGCCGCTTTACAGGCGCGGATGGCTACACCTTC.

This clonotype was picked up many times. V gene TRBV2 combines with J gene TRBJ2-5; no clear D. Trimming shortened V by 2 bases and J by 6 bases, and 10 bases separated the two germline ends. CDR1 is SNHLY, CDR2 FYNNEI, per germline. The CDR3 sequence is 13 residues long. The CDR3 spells CASSERGWQTQYF. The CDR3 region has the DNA TGTGCCAGCAGTGAACGAGGATGGCAGACCCAGTACTTC.

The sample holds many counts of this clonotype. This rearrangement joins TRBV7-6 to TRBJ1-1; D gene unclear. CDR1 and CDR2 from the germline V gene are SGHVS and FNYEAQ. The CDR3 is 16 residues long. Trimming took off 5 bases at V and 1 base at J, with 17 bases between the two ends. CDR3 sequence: CASSPGLRQKNTEAFF. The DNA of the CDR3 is TGTGCCAGCAGCCCAGGTTTGAGGCAGAAGAACACTGAAGCTTTCTTT.

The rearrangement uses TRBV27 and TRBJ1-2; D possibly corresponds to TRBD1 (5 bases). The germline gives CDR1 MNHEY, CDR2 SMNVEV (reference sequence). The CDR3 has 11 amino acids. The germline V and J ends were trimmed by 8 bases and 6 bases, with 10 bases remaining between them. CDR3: CASSGRHGYTF. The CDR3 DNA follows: TGTGCCAGCTCGGGACGCCATGGCTACACCTTC.

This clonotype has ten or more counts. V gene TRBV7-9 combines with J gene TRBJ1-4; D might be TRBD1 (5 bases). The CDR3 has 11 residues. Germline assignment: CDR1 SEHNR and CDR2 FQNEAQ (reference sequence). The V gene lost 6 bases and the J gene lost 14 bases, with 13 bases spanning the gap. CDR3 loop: CASSNQGILFF. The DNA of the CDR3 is TGTGCCAGCAGTAATCAGGGTATCCTGTTTTTT.

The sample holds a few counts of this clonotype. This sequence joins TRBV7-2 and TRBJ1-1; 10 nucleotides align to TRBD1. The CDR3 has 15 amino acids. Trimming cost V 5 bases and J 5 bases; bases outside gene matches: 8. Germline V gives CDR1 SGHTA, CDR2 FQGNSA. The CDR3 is CASSADRGRVTEAFF. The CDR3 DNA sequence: TGTGCCAGCAGCGCCGACAGGGGGCGGGTAACTGAAGCTTTCTTT.

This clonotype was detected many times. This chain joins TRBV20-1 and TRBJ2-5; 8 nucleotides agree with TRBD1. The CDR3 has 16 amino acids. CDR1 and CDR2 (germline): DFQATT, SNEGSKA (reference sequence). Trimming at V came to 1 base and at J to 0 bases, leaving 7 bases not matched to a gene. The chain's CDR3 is CSARAYYRGNQETQYF. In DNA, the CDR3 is TGCAGTGCTAGAGCCTATTACAGGGGGAACCAAGAGACCCAGTACTTC.

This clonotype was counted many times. DNA of the CDR3: TGTGCCAGCAGTTTGCTCCGAGCTAGCACAGATACGCAGTATTTT. As protein: CASSLLRASTDTQYF. The chain joins TRBV28 to TRBJ2-3; no reliable D call. Per germline, CDR1 MDHEN and CDR2 SYDVKM. The CDR3 consists of 15 residues. Trimming pared 3 bases from V and 0 bases from J, leaving 10 bases between. Full variable domain (rest looked up from reference TRBV28 and TRBJ2-3): DVKVTQSSRYLVKRTGEKVFLECVQDMDHENMFWYRQDPGLGLRLIYFSYDVKMKEKGDIPEGYSVSREKKERFSLILESASTNQTSMYLCASSLLRASTDTQYFGPGTRLTVL.

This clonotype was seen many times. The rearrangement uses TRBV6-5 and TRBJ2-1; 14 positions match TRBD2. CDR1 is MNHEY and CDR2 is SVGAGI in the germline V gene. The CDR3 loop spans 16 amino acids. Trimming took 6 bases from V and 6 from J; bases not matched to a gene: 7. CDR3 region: CASRGLAGGSSNEQFF. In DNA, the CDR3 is TGTGCCAGCAGAGGACTAGCGGGAGGATCTAGCAATGAGCAGTTCTTC.

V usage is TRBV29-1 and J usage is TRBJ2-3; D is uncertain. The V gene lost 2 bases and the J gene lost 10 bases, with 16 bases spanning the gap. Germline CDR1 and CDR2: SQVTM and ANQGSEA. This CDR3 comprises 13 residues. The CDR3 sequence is CSVEPSQDEAQYF. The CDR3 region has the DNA TGCAGCGTTGAACCTTCCCAGGATGAGGCGCAGTATTTT.